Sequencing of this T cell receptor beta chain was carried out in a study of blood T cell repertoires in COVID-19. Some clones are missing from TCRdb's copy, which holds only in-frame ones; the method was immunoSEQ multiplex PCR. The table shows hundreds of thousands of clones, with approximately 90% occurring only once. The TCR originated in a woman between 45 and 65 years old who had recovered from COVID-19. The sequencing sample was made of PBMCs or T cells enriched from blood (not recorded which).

The CDR3 is CASSLVEPASNNEQFF. In DNA, the CDR3 is TGTGCCAGCAGCTTAGTGGAGCCAGCCTCGAACAATGAGCAGTTCTTC. The chain combines TRBV7-8 with TRBJ2-1, with D uncertain. The V and J ends lost 1 base and 5 bases respectively, with 15 bases between them. The germline gives CDR1 SGHVS, CDR2 FQNEAQ. This CDR3 has 16 amino acids.